This TCR beta chain was identified during a study of OX40 agonist ivuxolimab in advanced cancers. The table came from immunoSEQ multiplex PCR; TCRdb's copy has only in-frame clones and leaves some out. The data show tens of thousands of clones, 88% seen once. CDR1 LGHNA and CDR2 YNFKEQ come from the germline V gene. CDR3 length: 14 amino acids. The V end lost 5 bases, the J end lost 2 bases, and 12 bases lay between the germline ends. The origin of this receptor is an adult with an advanced solid tumor such as melanoma, head and neck, liver or kidney cancer. The chain couples TRBV4-2 to TRBJ1-2; D call uncertain. The source material was CD4+ or CD8+ T cells sorted from blood, sampled in a trial of the OX40 agonist ivuxolimab. CDR3 sequence reads: CASSLADMNYGYTF. The DNA of the CDR3 is TGTGCCAGCAGCTTGGCGGATATGAACTATGGCTACACCTTC.